This T cell receptor beta chain was sequenced during a study of T cell responses to AZD1222 COVID-19 vaccine. Study overall: The study pooled second doses at about 4 or about 12 weeks. Study observations and caveats: After two AZD1222 doses, spike-specific TCR breadth and depth rose versus day 0. White British donors predominated, females outnumbered males, and clonal diversity was possibly underestimated.

Details on this clone: The antigen remains unidentified.

Produced via immunoSEQ multiplex PCR; TCRdb's table is partial and in-frame only. The sample lists more than 110,000 clones; under 95% were seen once. The starting material was peripheral blood, obtained on day 0 of AZD1222 vaccination. The source of this sequence is an adult in good health.

The CDR3 sequence is CASSLSTGGNEKLFF. DNA of the CDR3: TGTGCCAGCAGCTTGTCCACTGGGGGTAATGAAAAACTGTTTTTT. This chain links TRBV5-4 with TRBJ1-4, with D perhaps matching TRBD1 (5 bases). V was pared by 1 base and J by 4 bases, with 11 bases between. The germline CDR1 and CDR2 sequences are SGHNT and YYREEE (reference sequence). This CDR3 has 15 amino acids.